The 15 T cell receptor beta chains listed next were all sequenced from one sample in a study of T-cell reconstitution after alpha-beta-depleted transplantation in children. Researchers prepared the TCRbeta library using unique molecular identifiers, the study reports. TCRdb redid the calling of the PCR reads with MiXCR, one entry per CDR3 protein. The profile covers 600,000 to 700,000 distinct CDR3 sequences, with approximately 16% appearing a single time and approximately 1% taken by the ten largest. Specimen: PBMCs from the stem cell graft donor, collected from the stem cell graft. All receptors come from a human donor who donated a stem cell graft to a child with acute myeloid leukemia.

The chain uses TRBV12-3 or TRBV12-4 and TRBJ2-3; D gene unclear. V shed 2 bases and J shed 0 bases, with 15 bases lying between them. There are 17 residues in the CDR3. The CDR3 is CASSLSNGVLSTDTQYF. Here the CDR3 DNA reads TGTGCCAGCAGTTTAAGCAATGGGGTCCTTAGCACAGATACGCAGTATTTT.

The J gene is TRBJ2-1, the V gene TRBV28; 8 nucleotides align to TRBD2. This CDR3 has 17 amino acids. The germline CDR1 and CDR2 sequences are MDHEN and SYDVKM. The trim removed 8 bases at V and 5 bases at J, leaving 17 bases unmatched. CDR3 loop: CASGLLDSGVYHNEQFF. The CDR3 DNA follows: TGTGCCAGCGGCCTTCTGGATAGCGGGGTTTACCACAATGAGCAGTTCTTC.

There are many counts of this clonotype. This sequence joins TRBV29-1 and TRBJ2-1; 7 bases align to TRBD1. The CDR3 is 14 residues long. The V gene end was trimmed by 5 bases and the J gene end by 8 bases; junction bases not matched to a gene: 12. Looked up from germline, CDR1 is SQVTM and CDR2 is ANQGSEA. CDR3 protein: CSVPDREGIDEQFF. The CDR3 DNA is TGCAGCGTTCCCGACAGGGAAGGTATCGATGAGCAGTTCTTC.

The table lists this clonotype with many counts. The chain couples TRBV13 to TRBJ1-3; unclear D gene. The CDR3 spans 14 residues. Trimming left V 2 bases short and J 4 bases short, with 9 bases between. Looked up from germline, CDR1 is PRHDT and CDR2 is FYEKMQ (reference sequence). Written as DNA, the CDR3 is TGTGCCAGCAGCTTACGCCAGTGGGGAAACACCATATATTTT. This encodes CASSLRQWGNTIYF.

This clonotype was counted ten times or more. This CDR3 is CSARAWTSQETQYF. The CDR3 bases are TGCAGTGCTAGAGCCTGGACATCGCAGGAGACCCAGTACTTC. The chain employs TRBV20-1 and TRBJ2-5; weak D call: TRBD1 (5 bases). The CDR3 sequence is 14 residues long. Trimming stripped 1 base from V and 5 bases from J, with 14 bases between. Germline CDR1 is DFQATT and CDR2 is SNEGSKA (reference sequence).

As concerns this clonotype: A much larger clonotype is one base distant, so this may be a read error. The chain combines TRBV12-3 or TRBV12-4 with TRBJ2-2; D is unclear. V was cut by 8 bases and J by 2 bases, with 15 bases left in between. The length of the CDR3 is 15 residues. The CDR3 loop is CASGSGTPNTGELFF. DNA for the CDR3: TGTGCCAGCGGGTCGGGCACACCAAACACCGGGGAGCTGTTTTTT.

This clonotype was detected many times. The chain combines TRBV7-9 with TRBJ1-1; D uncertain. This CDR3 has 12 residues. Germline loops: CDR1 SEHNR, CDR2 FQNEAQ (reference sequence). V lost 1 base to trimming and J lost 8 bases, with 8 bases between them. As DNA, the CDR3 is TGTGCCAGCAGCTTAGTTGACCGGGAAGCTTTCTTT. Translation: CASSLVDREAFF.

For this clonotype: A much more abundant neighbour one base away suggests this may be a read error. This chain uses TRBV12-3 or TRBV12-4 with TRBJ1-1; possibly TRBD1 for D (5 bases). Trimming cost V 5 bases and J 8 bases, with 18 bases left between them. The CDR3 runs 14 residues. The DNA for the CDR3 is TGTGCCAGCAGTCCGGCTGGGGACCCGATCGAAGCTTTCTTT. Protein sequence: CASSPAGDPIEAFF.

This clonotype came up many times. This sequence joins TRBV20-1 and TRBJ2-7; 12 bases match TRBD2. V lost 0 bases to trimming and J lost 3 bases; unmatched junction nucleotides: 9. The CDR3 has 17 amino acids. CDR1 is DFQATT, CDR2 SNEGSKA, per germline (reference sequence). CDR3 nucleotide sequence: TGCAGTGCTAGAGACCGCAGACTAGCGGGGGATTTCTACGAGCAGTACTTC. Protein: CSARDRRLAGDFYEQYF.

CDR3 protein: CATSARGEETQYF. The CDR3 DNA is TGTGCCACCAGTGCGAGGGGCGAAGAGACCCAGTACTTC. The chain couples TRBV24-1 to TRBJ2-5; D may be TRBD1 or TRBD2 (5 bases each). The germline V gene encodes CDR1 KGHDR and CDR2 SFDVKD. The V gene lost 5 bases and the J gene lost 3 bases, with 9 bases spanning the gap. The CDR3 has 13 residues.

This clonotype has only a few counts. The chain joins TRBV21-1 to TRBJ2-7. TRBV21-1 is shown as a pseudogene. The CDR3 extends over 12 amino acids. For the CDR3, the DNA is TGTGCCAGCAGCAAGTTTCTCCACGAGCAGTACGTC. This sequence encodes CASSKFLHEQYV.

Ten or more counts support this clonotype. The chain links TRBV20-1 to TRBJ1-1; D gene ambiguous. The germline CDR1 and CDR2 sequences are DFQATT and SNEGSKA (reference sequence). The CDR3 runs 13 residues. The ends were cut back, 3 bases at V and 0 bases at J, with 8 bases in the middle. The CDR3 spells CSASWGMNTEAFF. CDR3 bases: TGCAGTGCTAGTTGGGGAATGAACACTGAAGCTTTCTTT.

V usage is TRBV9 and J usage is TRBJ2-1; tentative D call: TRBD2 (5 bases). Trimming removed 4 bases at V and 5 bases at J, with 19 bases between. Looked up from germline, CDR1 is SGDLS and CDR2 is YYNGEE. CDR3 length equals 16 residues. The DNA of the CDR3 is TGTGCCAGCAGCCCCTCCCCCGGACTCCGGAACAATGAGCAGTTCTTC. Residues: CASSPSPGLRNNEQFF.

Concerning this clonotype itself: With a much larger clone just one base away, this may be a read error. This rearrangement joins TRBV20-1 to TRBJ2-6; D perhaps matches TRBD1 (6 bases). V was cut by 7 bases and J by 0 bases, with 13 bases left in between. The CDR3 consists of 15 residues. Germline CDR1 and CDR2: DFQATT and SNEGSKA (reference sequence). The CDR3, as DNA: TGCAGTGTCTTACAGGGTGGCTCTGGGGCCAACGTCCTGACTTTC. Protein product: CSVLQGGSGANVLTF.

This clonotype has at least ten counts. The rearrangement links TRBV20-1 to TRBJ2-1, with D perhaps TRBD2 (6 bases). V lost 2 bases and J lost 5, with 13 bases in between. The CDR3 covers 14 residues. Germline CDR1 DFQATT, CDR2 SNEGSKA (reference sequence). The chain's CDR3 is CSARKPGRDNEQFF. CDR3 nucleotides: TGCAGTGCTAGAAAACCCGGGAGAGACAATGAGCAGTTCTTC.